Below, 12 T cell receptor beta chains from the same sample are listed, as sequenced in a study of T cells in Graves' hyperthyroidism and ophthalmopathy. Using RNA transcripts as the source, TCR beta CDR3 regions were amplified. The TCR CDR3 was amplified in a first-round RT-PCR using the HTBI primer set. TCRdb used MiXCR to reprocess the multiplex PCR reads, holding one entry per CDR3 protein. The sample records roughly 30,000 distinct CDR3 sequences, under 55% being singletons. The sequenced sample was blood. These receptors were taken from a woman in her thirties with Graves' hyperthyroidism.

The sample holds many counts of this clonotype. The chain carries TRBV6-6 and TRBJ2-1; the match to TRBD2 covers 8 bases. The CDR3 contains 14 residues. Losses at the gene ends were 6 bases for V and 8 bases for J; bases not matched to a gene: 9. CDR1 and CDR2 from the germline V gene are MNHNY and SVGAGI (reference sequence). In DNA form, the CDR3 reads TGTGCCAGCAGGAAACTTAGCGGGACCTATGAGCAGTTCTTC. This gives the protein CASRKLSGTYEQFF.

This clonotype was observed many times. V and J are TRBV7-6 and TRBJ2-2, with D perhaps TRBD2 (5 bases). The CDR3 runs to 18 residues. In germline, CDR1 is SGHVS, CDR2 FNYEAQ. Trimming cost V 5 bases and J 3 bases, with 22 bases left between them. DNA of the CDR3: TGTGCCAGCAGCCGAAACCCCCCGGGATTAGATGACACCGGGGAGCTGTTTTTT. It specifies CASSRNPPGLDDTGELFF.

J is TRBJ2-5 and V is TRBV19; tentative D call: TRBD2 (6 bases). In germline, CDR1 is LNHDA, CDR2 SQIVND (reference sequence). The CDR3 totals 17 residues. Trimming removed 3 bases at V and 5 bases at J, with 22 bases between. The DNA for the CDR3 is TGTGCCAGTAGTATTAGTGCCGGAGGCGGGATGGACGAGACCCAGTACTTC. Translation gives CASSISAGGGMDETQYF.

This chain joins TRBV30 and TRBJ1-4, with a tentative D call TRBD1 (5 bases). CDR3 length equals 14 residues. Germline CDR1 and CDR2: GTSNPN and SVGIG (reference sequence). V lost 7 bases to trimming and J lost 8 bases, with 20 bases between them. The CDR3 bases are TGTGCCTCACAAATCGGGACGTCCGCAGAAAAACTGTTTTTT. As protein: CASQIGTSAEKLFF.

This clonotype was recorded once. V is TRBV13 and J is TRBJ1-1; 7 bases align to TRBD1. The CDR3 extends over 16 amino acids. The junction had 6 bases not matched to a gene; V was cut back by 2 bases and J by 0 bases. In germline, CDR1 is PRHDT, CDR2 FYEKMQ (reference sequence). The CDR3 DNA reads TGTGCCAGCAGCTTATACAGGGGCTCCATGAACACTGAAGCTTTCTTT. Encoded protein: CASSLYRGSMNTEAFF.

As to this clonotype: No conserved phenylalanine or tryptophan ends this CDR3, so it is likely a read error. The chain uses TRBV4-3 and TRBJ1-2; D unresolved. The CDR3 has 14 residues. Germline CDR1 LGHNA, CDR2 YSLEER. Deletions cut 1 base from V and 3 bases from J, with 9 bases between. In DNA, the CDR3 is TGCGCCAGCAGCCAAGGTGACAAGGACTATGGCTACACCTCC. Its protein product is CASSQGDKDYGYTS.

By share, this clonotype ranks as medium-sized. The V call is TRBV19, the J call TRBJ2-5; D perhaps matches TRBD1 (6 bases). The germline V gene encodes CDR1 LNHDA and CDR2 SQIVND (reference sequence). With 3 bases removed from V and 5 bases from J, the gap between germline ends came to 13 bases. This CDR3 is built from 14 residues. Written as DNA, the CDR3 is TGTGCCAGTAGTATTTCAGGGGTTGAGGAGACCCAGTACTTC. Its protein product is CASSISGVEETQYF.

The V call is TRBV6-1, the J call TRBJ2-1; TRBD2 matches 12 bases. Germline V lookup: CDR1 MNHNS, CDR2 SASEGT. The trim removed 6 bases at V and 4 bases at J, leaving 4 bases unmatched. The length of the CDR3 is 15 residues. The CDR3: CASRAGTSGYNEQFF. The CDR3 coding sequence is TGTGCCAGCAGAGCCGGGACTAGCGGGTACAATGAGCAGTTCTTC.

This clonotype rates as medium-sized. DNA of the CDR3: TGCAGTCCCTATGAGGGCAATCAGCCCCAGCATTTT. Protein sequence: CSPYEGNQPQHF. J is TRBJ1-5 and V is TRBV20-1; D is undetermined. Trimming took off 8 bases at V and 2 bases at J, with 10 bases between the two ends. The CDR3 contains 12 residues. Germline values: CDR1 DFQATT, CDR2 SNEGSKA (reference sequence).

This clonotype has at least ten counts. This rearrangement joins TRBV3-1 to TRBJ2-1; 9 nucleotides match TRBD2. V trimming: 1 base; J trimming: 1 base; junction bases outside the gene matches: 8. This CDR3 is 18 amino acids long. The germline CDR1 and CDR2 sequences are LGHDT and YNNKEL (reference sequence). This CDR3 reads CASSQGPFSGSSYNEQFF. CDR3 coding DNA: TGTGCCAGCAGCCAAGGCCCATTTAGCGGGAGTTCCTACAATGAGCAGTTCTTC.

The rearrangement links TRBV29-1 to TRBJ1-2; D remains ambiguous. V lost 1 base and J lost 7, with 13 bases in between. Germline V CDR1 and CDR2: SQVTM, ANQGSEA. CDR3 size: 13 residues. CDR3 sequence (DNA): TGCAGCGTTGAAGTAGCCGACTTCTCTGGCTACACCTTC. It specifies CSVEVADFSGYTF.

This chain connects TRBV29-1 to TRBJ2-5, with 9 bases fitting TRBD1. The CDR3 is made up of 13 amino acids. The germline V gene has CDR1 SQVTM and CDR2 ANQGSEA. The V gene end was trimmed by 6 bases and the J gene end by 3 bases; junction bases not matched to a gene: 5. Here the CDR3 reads CSVRDRAKETQYF. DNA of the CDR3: TGCAGCGTAAGGGACAGGGCGAAAGAGACCCAGTACTTC.